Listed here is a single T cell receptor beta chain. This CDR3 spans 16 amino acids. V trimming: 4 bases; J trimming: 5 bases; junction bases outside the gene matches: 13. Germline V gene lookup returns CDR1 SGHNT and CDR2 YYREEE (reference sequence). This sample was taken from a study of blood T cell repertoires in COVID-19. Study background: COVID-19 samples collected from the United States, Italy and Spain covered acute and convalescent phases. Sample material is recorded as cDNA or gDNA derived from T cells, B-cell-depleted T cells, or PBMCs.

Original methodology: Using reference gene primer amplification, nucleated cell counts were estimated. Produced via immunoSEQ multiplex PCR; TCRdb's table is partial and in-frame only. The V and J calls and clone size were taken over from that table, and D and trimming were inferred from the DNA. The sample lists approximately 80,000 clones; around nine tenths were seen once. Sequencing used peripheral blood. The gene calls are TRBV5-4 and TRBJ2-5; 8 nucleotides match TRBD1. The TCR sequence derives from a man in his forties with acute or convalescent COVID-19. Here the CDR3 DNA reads TGTGCCAGCAGCGCACCAGACAGGGGCGCAGGGGAGACCCAGTACTTC. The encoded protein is CASSAPDRGAGETQYF.